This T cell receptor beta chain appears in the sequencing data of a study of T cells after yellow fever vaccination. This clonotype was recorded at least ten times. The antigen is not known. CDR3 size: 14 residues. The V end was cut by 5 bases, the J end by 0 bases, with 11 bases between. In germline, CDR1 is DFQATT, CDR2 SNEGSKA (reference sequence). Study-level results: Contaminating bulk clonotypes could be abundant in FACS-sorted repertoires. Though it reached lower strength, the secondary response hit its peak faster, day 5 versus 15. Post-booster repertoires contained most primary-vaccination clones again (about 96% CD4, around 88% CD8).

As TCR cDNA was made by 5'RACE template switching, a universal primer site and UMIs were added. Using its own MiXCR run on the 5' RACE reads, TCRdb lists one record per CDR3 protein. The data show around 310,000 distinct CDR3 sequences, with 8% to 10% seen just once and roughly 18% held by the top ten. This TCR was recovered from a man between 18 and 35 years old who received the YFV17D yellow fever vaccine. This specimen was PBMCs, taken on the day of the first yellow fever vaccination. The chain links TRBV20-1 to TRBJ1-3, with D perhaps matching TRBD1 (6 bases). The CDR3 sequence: CSASGETSGNTIYF. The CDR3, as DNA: TGCAGTGCTTCAGGGGAGACCTCTGGAAACACCATATATTTT.